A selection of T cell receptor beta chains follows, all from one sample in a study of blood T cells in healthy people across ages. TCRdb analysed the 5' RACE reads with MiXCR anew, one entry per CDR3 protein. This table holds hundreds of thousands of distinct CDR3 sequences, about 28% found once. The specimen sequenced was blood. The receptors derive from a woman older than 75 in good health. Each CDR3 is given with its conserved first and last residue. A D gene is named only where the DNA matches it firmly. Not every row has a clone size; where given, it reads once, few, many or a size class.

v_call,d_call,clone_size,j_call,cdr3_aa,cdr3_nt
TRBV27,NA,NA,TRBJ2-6,CASSPTHSGANVLTF,TGTGCCAGCAGTCCCACCCACTCTGGGGCCAACGTCCTGACTTTC
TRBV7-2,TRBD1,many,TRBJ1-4,CASRETGAAGSEKLFF,TGTGCCAGCAGGGAGACAGGGGCCGCCGGGTCTGAAAAACTGTTTTTT
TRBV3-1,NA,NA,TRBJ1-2,CASNQQGGIGTTF,TGTGCCAGCAACCAACAGGGAGGTATCGGAACCACCTTC
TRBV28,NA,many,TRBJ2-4,CASRGEKNIQYF,TGTGCCAGCAGAGGAGAGAAAAACATTCAGTACTTC
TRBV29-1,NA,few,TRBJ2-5,CSPAMGANEQYF,TGCAGCCCCGCGATGGGAGCCAATGAGCAGTACTTC
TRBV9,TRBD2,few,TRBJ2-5,CASSVGLGGTEQYF,TGTGCCAGCAGCGTAGGGCTGGGGGGGACTGAGCAGTACTTC
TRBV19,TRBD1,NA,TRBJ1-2,CASIQQGNNYGYTF,TGTGCCAGTATCCAACAGGGGAATAACTATGGCTACACCTTC
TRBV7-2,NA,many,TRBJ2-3,CASSLGAVSTDTQYF,TGTGCCAGCAGCCTCGGGGCAGTAAGCACAGATACGCAGTATTTT
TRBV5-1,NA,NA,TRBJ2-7,CASSSTRSREQYF,TGCGCCAGCAGCTCGACCCGTTCGAGGGAGCAGTACTTC
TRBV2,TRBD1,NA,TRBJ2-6,CASSATGGAGANVLTF,TGTGCCAGCAGTGCGACAGGGGGCGCTGGGGCCAACGTCCTGACTTTC
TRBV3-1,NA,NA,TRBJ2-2,CASSQEEFSGELFF,TGTGCCAGCAGCCAAGAGGAATTTTCCGGGGAGCTGTTTTTT
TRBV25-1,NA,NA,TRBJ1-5,CASSGSKGVQPQHF,TGTGCCAGCAGTGGATCGAAGGGTGTTCAGCCCCAGCATTTT
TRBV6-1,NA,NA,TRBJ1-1,CASSERGLTEAFF,TGTGCCAGCAGCGAAAGGGGTCTCACTGAAGCTTTCTTT
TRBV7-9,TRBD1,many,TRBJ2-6,CASSLAPRGLSGANVLTF,TGTGCCAGCAGCTTAGCGCCCAGGGGGCTCTCTGGGGCCAACGTCCTGACTTTC
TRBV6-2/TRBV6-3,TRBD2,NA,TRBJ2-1,CASSLAGKPYNEQFF,TGTGCCAGCAGCTTAGCGGGAAAGCCCTACAATGAGCAGTTCTTC
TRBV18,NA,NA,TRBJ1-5,CAGSPNPSNQPQHF,TGTGCCGGCTCACCCAATCCTAGCAATCAGCCCCAGCATTTT
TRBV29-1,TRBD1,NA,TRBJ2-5,CSVGGQGAGGETQYF,TGCAGCGTTGGCGGACAGGGGGCAGGAGGAGAGACCCAGTACTTC
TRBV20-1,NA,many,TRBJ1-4,CSASIVLNEKLFF,TGCAGTGCTAGCATCGTCCTTAATGAAAAACTGTTTTTT
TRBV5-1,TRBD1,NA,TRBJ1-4,CASSSQGAATNEKLFF,TGCGCCAGCAGCTCACAGGGGGCCGCAACTAATGAAAAACTGTTTTTT
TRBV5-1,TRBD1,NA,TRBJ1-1,CASSLDARGGEAFF,TGCGCCAGCAGCTTGGATGCCAGGGGGGGTGAAGCTTTCTTT
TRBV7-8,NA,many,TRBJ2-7,CASSQEKYEQYF,TGTGCCAGCAGCCAAGAAAAGTACGAGCAGTACTTC
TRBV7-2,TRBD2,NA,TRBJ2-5,CASSQGASGGLGAQYF,TGTGCCAGCAGCCAGGGGGCTAGCGGGGGCTTAGGGGCCCAGTACTTC
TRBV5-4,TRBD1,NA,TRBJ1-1,CASSPIGTGGTEAFF,TGTGCCAGCAGCCCAATCGGGACAGGGGGGACTGAAGCTTTCTTT
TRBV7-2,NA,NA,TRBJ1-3,CASSFPRGFGNTIYF,TGTGCCAGCAGCTTTCCCCGAGGATTTGGGAACACCATATATTTT
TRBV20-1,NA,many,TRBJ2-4,CSANVGGPQYF,TGCAGTGCTAACGTCGGGGGTCCACAGTACTTC
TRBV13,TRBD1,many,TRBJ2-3,CASSPPGTGEDTQYF,TGTGCCAGCAGCCCTCCCGGGACAGGGGAAGATACGCAGTATTTT
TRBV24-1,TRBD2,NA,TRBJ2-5,CALEERGMEVQYF,TGTGCCCTGGAGGAGCGGGGGATGGAGGTCCAGTACTTC
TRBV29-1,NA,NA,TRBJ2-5,CSVAPSGGPIQETQYF,TGCAGCGTTGCCCCTTCGGGCGGGCCAATCCAAGAGACCCAGTACTTC
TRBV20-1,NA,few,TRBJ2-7,CSATRGTLNNEQYF,TGCAGTGCCACCCGCGGGACTCTTAACAATGAGCAGTACTTC
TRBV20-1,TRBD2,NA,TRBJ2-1,CSARGLAGAGTGGTQFF,TGCAGTGCTAGAGGACTAGCGGGGGCCGGGACCGGGGGGACCCAGTTCTTC
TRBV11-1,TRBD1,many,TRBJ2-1,CASSQTGGNEQFF,TGTGCCAGCAGTCAAACAGGGGGGAATGAGCAGTTCTTC
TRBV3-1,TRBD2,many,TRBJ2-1,CASSQELAGSSYNEQFF,TGTGCCAGCAGCCAAGAACTAGCGGGGAGCTCCTACAATGAGCAGTTCTTC
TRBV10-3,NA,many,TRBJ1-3,CAISGGASSSGNTIYF,TGTGCCATCAGTGGGGGAGCTTCAAGCTCTGGAAACACCATATATTTT
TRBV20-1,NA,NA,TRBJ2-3,CSAQEGTSDTQYF,TGCAGTGCCCAGGAGGGCACTTCAGATACGCAGTATTTT
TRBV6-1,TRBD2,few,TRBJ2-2,CASSELRGENTGELFF,TGTGCCAGCAGTGAATTGCGGGGGGAGAACACCGGGGAGCTGTTTTTT
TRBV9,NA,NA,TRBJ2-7,CASSLGRASEQYF,TGTGCCAGCAGCCTCGGCCGGGCTAGCGAGCAGTACTTC
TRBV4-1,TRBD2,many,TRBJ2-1,CASSHDTAGGVRYNEQFF,TGCGCCAGCAGCCATGACACTGCGGGGGGGGTCCGCTACAATGAGCAGTTCTTC
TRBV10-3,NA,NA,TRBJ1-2,CAISESWHLDGYTF,TGTGCCATCAGTGAGTCTTGGCATTTAGATGGCTACACCTTC
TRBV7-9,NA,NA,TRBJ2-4,CASSIPISAKNIQYF,TGTGCCAGCAGCATACCTATTTCGGCCAAAAACATTCAGTACTTC
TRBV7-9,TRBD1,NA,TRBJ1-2,CAGSTGQPNYGYTF,TGTGCCGGCAGCACGGGACAGCCTAACTATGGCTACACCTTC
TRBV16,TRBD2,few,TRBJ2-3,CASSQLPPVSGGAGGDTQYF,TGTGCCAGCAGCCAACTCCCTCCCGTTAGCGGGGGGGCCGGAGGAGATACGCAGTATTTT
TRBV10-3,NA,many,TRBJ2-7,CAIRDTYEQYF,TGTGCCATCCGGGACACCTACGAGCAGTACTTC
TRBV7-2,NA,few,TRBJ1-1,CASSLVGHGDTEAFF,TGTGCCAGCAGCTTAGTTGGCCATGGGGACACTGAAGCTTTCTTT
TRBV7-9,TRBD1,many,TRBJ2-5,CASSPKQGVVETQYF,TGTGCCAGCAGCCCTAAACAGGGGGTAGTAGAGACCCAGTACTTC